Ten or more counts support the clone carrying this T cell receptor beta chain. What it binds is not known. These data originate in a study of T-cell memory formation after mild COVID-19. Across the whole study: TCR clusters mostly belonged to single donors. Findings and caveats of the study: Shrinking CD4+ clones were chiefly CM and EM; CD8+ ones were chiefly EMRA.

Amplification by 5'RACE using constant-segment primers produced TCR alpha and TCR beta cDNA libraries that carried sample barcodes and UMIs. TCRdb reprocessed the 5' RACE reads via MiXCR and lists one record per CDR3 protein. The repertoire consists of over 9,500 distinct CDR3 sequences, with about 14% occurring once and the leading ten covering roughly 50%. The CDR3 runs 18 residues. In germline, CDR1 is MNHEY, CDR2 SVGAGI. J gave up 7 bases and V 2 bases, and 14 bases lay outside the gene matches. The rearrangement joins TRBV6-5 to TRBJ2-1, with TRBD2 identical over 10 bases. This receptor was taken from a man between 18 and 35 years old who had mild COVID-19 (a few samples of this study predate the infection). Cell type and time point are not known. Sequences were obtained from PBMCs or a T cell subset sorted from them (not recorded which). In DNA form, the CDR3 reads TGTGCCAGCAGTTACCCCTCAGCGGGGGGGCCTAAGTATAATGAGCAGTTCTTC. This sequence encodes CASSYPSAGGPKYNEQFF.